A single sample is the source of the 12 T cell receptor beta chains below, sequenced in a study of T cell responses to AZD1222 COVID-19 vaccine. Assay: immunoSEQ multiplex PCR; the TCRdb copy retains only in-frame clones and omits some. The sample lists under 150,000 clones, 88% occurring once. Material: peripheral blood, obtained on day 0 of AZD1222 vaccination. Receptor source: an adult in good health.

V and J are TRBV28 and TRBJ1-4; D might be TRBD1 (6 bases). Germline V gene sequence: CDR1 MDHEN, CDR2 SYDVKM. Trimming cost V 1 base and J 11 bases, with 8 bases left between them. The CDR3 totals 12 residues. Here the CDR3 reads CASSLLQGKLFF. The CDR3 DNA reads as TGTGCCAGCAGTTTATTACAGGGTAAACTGTTTTTT.

The CDR3 loop is CASSPQGDEEKLFF. CDR3 coding DNA: TGTGCCAGCAGTCCACAGGGGGATGAGGAAAAACTGTTTTTT. The V gene is TRBV6-7, the J gene TRBJ1-4; 8 positions agree with TRBD1. TRBV6-7 is sorted into the ORF group, with uncertain function. This CDR3 contains 14 residues. V lost 5 bases and J lost 8; bases outside the gene matches: 7.

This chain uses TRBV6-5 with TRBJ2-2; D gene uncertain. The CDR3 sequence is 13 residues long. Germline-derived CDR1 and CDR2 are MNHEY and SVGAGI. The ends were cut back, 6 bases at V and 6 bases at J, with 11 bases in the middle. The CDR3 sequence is CASRIGVPGELFF. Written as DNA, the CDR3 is TGTGCCAGCAGAATTGGGGTTCCCGGGGAGCTGTTTTTT.

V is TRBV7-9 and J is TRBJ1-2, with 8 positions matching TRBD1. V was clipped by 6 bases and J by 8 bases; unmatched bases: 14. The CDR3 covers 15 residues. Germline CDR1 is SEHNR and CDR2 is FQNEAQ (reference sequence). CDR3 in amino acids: CASSRGTGQGGGYTF. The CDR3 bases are TGTGCCAGCAGTCGTGGGACAGGCCAGGGAGGCGGCTACACCTTC.

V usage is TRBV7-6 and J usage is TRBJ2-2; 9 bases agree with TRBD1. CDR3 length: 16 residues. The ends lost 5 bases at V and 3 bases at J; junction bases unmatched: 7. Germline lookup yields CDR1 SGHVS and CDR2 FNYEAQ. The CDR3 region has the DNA TGTGCCAGCAGCCGTAGACAGGGGGGCGACACCGGGGAGCTGTTTTTT. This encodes CASSRRQGGDTGELFF.

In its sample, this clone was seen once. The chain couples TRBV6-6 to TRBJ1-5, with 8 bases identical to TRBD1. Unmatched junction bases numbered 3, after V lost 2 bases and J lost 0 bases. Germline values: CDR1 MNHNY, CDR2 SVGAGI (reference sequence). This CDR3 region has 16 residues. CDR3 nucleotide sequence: TGTGCCAGCAGTTACGGGGACAGGAATAGCAATCAGCCCCAGCATTTT. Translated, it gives CASSYGDRNSNQPQHF.

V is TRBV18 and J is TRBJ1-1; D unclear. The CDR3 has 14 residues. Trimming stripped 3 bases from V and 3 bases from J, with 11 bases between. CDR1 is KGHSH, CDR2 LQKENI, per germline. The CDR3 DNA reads TGTGCCAGCTCACCGACCAGTAGGGACACTGAAGCTTTCTTT. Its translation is CASSPTSRDTEAFF.

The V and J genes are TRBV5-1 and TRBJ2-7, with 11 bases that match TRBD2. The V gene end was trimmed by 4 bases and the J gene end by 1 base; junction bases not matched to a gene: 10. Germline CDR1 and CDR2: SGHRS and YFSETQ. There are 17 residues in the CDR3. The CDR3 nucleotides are TGCGCCAGCAGCCCCCGGAGTAGCGGGGGGGGGTCCTACGAGCAGTACTTC. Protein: CASSPRSSGGGSYEQYF.

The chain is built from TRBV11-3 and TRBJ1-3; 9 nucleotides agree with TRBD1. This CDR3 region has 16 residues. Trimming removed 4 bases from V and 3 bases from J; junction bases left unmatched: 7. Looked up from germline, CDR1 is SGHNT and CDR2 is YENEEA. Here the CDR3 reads CASSSKQGAHGNTIYF. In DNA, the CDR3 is TGTGCCAGCAGCTCCAAACAGGGGGCGCATGGAAACACCATATATTTT.

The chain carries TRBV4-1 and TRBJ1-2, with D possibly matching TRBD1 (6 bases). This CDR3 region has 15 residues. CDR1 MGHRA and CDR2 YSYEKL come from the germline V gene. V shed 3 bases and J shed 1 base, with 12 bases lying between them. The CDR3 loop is CASSHPGTSNYGYTF. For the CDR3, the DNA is TGCGCCAGCAGCCATCCCGGGACAAGTAACTATGGCTACACCTTC.

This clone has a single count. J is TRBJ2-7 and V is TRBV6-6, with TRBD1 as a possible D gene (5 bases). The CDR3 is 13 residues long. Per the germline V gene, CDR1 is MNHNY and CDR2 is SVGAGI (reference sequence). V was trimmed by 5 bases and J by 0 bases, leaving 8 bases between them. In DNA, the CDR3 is TGTGCCAGCAGTCCAGGGATCTCCTACGAGCAGTACTTC. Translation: CASSPGISYEQYF.

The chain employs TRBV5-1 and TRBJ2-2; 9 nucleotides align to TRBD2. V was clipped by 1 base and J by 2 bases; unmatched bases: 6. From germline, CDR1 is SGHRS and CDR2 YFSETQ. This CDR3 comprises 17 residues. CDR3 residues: CASSLSGGNFNTGELFF. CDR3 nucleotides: TGCGCCAGCAGCTTGAGCGGGGGGAATTTTAACACCGGGGAGCTGTTTTTT.